The entry below describes one TCR beta chain. Its target is unknown. The read is 3 residues too short to cover the CDR3 end, so that end is filled in from the germline J gene. This CDR3 contains 15 residues. V was trimmed by 4 bases and J by 0 bases, leaving 12 bases between them. Germline CDR1 SEHNR, CDR2 FQNEAQ (reference sequence). This entry is derived from a study of T cells in women clearing cervical HPV infection. For the study at large: Blood came at first lesion visit for cases, post-clearance for controls. Cases' blood sampling followed lesion detection by median about 150 days (90 to 200).

Here immunoSEQ multiplex PCR was the method, and the copy in TCRdb shows in-frame clones only, minus some. The sample spans 25,000 to 30,000 clones; the ten largest clones claim approximately 3.7%. Study outcomes and limitations: TRBV6-7 abundance was lower in cases than controls (around 0.1% versus 0.15%).

All donors had a single incident cervical HPV16 infection, not prevalent. This sequence originates from a woman aged 18-69 years with a cervical HPV16 infection that either progressed to CIN3+ or cleared (not recorded which). Input material: blood buffy coat. This chain uses TRBV7-9 with TRBJ1-1; D is possibly TRBD1 (6 bases). CDR3 region: CASSSATGVNTEAFF. The CDR3 bases that were read are TGTGCCAGCAGCTCCGCGACAGGAGTGAACACTGAA. Complete variable domain (other parts from reference TRBV7-9 and TRBJ1-1): DTGVSQNPRHKITKRGQNVTFRCDPISEHNRLYWYRQTLGQGPEFLTYFQNEAQLEKSRLLSDRFSAERPKGSFSTLEIQRTEQGDSAMYLCASSSATGVNTEAFFGQGTRLTVV.